A single sample is the source of the 2 T cell receptor beta chains below, sequenced in a study of blood T cell repertoires in COVID-19. The table came from immunoSEQ multiplex PCR; TCRdb's copy has only in-frame clones and leaves some out. This table has about 300,000 clones, roughly 87% appearing once. Sequencing was done on a sample of peripheral blood. Source of these receptors: a young man with active or convalescent COVID-19.

The chain carries TRBV25-1 and TRBJ2-5, with TRBD1 matching over 7 bases. CDR3 length: 16 amino acids. Looked up from germline, CDR1 is MGHDK and CDR2 is SYGVNS. Trimming cost V 3 bases and J 3 bases; bases outside gene matches: 10. The CDR3 nucleotides read TGTGCCAGCAGTGAGGATAGGGGGCGGGCAAAAGAGACCCAGTACTTC. As protein: CASSEDRGRAKETQYF. Complete variable domain (other parts from reference TRBV25-1 and TRBJ2-5): EADIYQTPRYLVIGTGKKITLECSQTMGHDKMYWYQQDPGMELHLIHYSYGVNSTEKGDLSSESTVSRIRTEHFPLTLESARPSHTSQYLCASSEDRGRAKETQYFGPGTRLLVL.

J is TRBJ1-3 and V is TRBV28, with D perhaps TRBD1 (6 bases). The CDR3 length is 15 residues. The ends were cut back, 6 bases at V and 2 bases at J, with 14 bases in the middle. CDR1 is MDHEN and CDR2 is SYDVKM in the germline V gene. CDR3 DNA sequence: TGTGCCAGCAGCCGATGGACAGATCCTGGAAACACCATATATTTT. Amino acids: CASSRWTDPGNTIYF.